The 4 T cell receptor beta chains listed next were all sequenced from one sample in a study of T cells in Graves' hyperthyroidism and ophthalmopathy. From RNA transcripts, TCR beta CDR3 regions were amplified. First-round RT-PCR of the TCR CDR3 relied on the HTBI primer set. TCRdb passed the multiplex PCR reads through MiXCR, listing each CDR3 protein once. This table holds 450,000 to 700,000 distinct CDR3 sequences, 46% found once. The sequencing sample was made of peripheral blood or thyroid tissue (not recorded which). These receptors were obtained from a woman in her late teens or twenties with Graves' hyperthyroidism.

This clonotype was seen ten or more times. V is TRBV7-2 and J is TRBJ1-3, with D hard to call. Trimming pared 5 bases from V and 4 bases from J, leaving 6 bases between. The CDR3 is 12 residues long. The germline V gene has CDR1 SGHTA and CDR2 FQGNSA. The DNA of the CDR3 is TGTGCCAGCAGCCACCCAGGAAACACCATATATTTT. Translating it yields CASSHPGNTIYF.

The V call is TRBV5-4, the J call TRBJ1-2; TRBD1 agrees at 7 bases. Germline V gene lookup returns CDR1 SGHNT and CDR2 YYREEE (reference sequence). V trimming: 4 bases; J trimming: 5 bases; junction bases outside the gene matches: 14. The CDR3 consists of 16 residues. The CDR3 bases are TGTGCCAGCAGCCCTGACACCGGGACAGCGCAATATGGCTACACCTTC. Protein product: CASSPDTGTAQYGYTF.

The V call is TRBV5-1, the J call TRBJ2-7; 11 bases line up with TRBD2. The V and J ends lost 0 bases and 7 bases, in that order; junction bases with no gene match: 9. The CDR3 has 16 amino acids. Germline lookup yields CDR1 SGHRS and CDR2 YFSETQ. In nucleotides, the CDR3 is TGCGCCAGCAGCTTGGGCGCGACTAGCGGGACCGGGGAGCAGTACTTC. Translated, it gives CASSLGATSGTGEQYF.

This clonotype was observed a handful of times. The gene calls are TRBV30 and TRBJ2-5; possible D gene TRBD2, 5 bases. V lost 3 bases and J lost 5, with 19 bases in between. The length of the CDR3 is 15 residues. Per the germline V gene, CDR1 is GTSNPN and CDR2 is SVGIG (reference sequence). DNA for the CDR3: TGTGCCTGGAGGGATCCGTTTGGCGGGCGGGAGACCCAGTACTTC. It is translated as CAWRDPFGGRETQYF.